This TCR beta chain was identified during a study of blood T cell repertoires in COVID-19. Across the whole study: Italy, Spain and the United States were the sources of the convalescent and acute COVID-19 samples.

On this clone itself: A read error may produce the germline difference seen at one junction end.

This CDR3 has 15 residues. Germline lookup yields CDR1 LNHDA and CDR2 SQIVND (reference sequence). In the authors' workflow: Amplification of reference gene primers was used by the study to estimate nucleated cell counts. Generated by immunoSEQ multiplex PCR, the TCRdb table keeps only in-frame clones and is missing some. V, J and clone size were drawn from that table, and D and trimming were deduced from the DNA. Altogether 200,000 to 300,000 clones are present, over 75% being singletons, with the ten largest covering less than 3%. This TCR was sampled from a woman aged 50 to 60 with acute or convalescent COVID-19. The rearrangement links TRBV19 to TRBJ2-2; D unclear. Sequenced: peripheral blood. The CDR3 nucleotides are TGTGCCGGTAGTGTGGGCAGTTTCGACACCGGGGAGCTGTTTTTT. Residues: CAGSVGSFDTGELFF.